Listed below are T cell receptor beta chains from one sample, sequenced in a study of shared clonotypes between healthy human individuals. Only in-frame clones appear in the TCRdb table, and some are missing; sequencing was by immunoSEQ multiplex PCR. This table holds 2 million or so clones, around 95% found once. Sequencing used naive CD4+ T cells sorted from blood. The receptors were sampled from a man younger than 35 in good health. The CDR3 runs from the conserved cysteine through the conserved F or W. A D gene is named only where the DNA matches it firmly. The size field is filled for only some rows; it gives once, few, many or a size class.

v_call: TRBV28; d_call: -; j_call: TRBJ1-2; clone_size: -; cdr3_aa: CASVSTATSFYGYTF; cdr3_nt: TGTGCCAGCGTTTCGACAGCTACCTCGTTCTATGGCTACACCTTC
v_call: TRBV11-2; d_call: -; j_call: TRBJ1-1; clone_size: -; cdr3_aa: CASSFQGSTEAFF; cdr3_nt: TGTGCCAGCAGCTTCCAGGGGAGCACTGAAGCTTTCTTT
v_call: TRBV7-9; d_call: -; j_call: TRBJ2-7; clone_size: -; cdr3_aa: CASSLAQGGEQYF; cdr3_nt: TGTGCCAGCAGCTTAGCCCAGGGAGGCGAGCAGTACTTC
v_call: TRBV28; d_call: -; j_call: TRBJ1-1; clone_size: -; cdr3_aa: CASTGPGGLTEAFF; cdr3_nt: TGTGCCAGCACAGGGCCGGGGGGGCTCACTGAAGCTTTCTTT
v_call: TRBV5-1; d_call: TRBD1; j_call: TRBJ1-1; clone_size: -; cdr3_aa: CASSSRQGRVSEAFF; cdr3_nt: TGCGCCAGCAGCTCGCGACAGGGTAGGGTCTCTGAAGCTTTCTTT
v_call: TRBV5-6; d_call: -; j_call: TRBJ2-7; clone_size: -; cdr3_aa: CASSERGVLLYEQYF; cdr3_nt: TGTGCCAGCAGCGAACGTGGGGTTCTGCTCTACGAGCAGTACTTC
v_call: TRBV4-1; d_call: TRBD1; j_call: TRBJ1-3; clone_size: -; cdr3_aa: CASSRQREGDRALARGTIYF; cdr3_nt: TGCGCCAGCAGCCGCCAAAGGGAGGGGGACAGGGCTCTTGCCCGCGGCACCATATATTTT
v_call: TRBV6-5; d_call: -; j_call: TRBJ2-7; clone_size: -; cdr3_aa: CASSYNTGPYEQYF; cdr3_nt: TGTGCCAGCAGTTACAACACAGGTCCCTACGAGCAGTACTTC
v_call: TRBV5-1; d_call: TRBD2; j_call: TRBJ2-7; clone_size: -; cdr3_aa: CASRAGGYEQYF; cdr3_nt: TGCGCCAGCAGGGCGGGAGGTTACGAGCAGTACTTC
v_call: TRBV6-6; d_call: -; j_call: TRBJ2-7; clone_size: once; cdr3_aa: CASSYKSGPPYEQYF; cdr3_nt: TGTGCCAGCAGTTACAAGTCAGGGCCGCCCTACGAGCAGTACTTC
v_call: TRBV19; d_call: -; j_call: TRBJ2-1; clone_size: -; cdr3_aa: CASSIDLSRGNEQFF; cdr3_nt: TGTGCCAGTAGTATAGATCTATCCAGGGGCAATGAGCAGTTCTTC
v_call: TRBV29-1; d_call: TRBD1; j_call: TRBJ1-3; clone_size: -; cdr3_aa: CSVEAGGSGNTIYF; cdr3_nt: TGCAGCGTTGAAGCAGGGGGCTCTGGAAACACCATATATTTT
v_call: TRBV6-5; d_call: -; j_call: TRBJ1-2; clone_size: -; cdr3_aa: CASSRDTSSGGYTF; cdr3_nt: TGTGCCAGCAGCAGGGACACCAGCTCGGGGGGCTACACCTTC
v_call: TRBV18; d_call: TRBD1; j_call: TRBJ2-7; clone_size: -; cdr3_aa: CASSPGQGAVYEQYF; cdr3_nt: TGTGCCAGCTCACCAGGACAGGGGGCAGTCTACGAGCAGTACTTC
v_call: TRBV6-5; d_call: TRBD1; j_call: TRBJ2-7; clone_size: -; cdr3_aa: CASSWTGTGLSYEQYF; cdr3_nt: TGTGCCAGCAGTTGGACCGGGACAGGGCTCTCCTACGAGCAGTACTTC
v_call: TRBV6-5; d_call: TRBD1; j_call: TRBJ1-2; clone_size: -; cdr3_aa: CASSRDSYGYTF; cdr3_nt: TGTGCCAGCTCCCGGGACAGCTATGGCTACACCTTC
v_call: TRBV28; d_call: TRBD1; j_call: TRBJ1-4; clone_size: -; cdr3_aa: CASSLWTGGEKLFF; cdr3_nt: TGTGCCAGCAGTTTGTGGACAGGGGGTGAAAAACTGTTTTTT
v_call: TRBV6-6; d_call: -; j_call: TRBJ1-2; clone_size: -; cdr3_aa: CASSYSEDGYTF; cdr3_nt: TGTGCCAGCAGTTATTCCGAGGATGGCTACACCTTC
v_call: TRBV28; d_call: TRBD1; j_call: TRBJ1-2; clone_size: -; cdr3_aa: CASRLTGGNGYTF; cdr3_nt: TGTGCCAGCAGGTTGACAGGGGGCAATGGCTACACCTTC
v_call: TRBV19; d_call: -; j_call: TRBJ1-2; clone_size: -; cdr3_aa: CASSITEGGYTF; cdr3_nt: TGTGCCAGTAGTATAACGGAGGGCGGCTACACCTTC
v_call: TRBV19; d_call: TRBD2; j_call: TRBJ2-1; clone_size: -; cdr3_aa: CASSGPSGMKFF; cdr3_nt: TGTGCCAGTAGTGGACCTAGCGGGATGAAGTTCTTC
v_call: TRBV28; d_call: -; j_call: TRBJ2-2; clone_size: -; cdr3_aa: CASSLYLRSTGELFF; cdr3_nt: TGTGCCAGCAGTTTATATCTGCGAAGCACCGGGGAGCTGTTTTTT
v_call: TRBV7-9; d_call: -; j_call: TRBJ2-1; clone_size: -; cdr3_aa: CASSLDLVDEQFF; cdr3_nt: TGTGCCAGCAGCTTAGATTTAGTCGATGAGCAGTTCTTC
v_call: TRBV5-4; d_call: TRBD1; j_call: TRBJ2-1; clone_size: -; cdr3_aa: CASSLADRDLNEQFF; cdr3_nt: TGTGCCAGCAGCTTGGCGGACAGGGATTTGAATGAGCAGTTCTTC
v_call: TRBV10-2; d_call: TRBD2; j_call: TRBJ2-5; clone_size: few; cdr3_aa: CASTGLAGPQETQYF; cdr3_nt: TGCGCCAGCACTGGACTAGCGGGACCACAAGAGACCCAGTACTTC
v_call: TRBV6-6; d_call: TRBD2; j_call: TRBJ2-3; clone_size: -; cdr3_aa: CASSPQAGGLYTQYF; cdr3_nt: TGTGCCAGCAGTCCCCAGGCGGGGGGTTTATATACGCAGTATTTT
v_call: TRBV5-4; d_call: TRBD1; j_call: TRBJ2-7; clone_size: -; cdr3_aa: CASSSSGQATYEQYF; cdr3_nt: TGTGCCAGCAGCTCTTCGGGACAGGCGACCTACGAGCAGTACTTC
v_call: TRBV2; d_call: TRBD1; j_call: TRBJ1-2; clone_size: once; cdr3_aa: CASGTGGAFYGYTF; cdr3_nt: TGTGCCAGTGGGACAGGGGGCGCGTTCTATGGCTACACCTTC
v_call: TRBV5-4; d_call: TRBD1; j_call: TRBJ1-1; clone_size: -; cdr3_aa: CASSSTGEGKWTEAFF; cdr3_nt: TGTGCCAGCAGCTCAACAGGGGAGGGGAAATGGACTGAAGCTTTCTTT
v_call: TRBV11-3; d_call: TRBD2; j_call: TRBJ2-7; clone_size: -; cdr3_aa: CASSPGGSYYEQYF; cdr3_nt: TGTGCCAGCTCCCCCGGGGGGAGCTACTACGAGCAGTACTTC
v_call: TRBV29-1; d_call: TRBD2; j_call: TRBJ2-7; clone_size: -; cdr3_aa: CSVGGGWRSYEQYF; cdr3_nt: TGCAGCGTTGGGGGAGGGTGGAGGTCCTACGAGCAGTACTTC
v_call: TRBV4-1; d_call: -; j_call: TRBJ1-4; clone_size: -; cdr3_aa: CASSNSRGAGDEKLFF; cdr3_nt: TGCGCCAGCAGCAACAGTCGTGGGGCAGGAGATGAAAAACTGTTTTTT
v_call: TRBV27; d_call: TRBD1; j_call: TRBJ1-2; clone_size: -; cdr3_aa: CASSRGTAYYGYTF; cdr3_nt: TGTGCCAGCAGCCGAGGGACAGCCTACTATGGCTACACCTTC
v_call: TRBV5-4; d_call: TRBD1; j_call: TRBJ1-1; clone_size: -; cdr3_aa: CASSATGDQNTEAFF; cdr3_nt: TGTGCCAGCAGCGCAACAGGGGATCAGAACACTGAAGCTTTCTTT
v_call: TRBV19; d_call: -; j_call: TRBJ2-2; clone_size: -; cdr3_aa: CASSSRGSGELFF; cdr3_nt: TGTGCCAGTAGTTCCCGCGGTTCCGGGGAGCTGTTTTTT
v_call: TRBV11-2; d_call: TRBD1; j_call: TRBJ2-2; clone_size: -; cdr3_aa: CASSLTGGGTGELFF; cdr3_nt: TGTGCCAGCAGCTTAACAGGGGGTGGAACCGGGGAGCTGTTTTTT
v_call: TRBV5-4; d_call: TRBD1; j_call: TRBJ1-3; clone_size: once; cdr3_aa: CASSYQGARGNTIYF; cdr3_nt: TGTGCCAGCAGCTATCAGGGGGCGCGGGGAAACACCATATATTTT
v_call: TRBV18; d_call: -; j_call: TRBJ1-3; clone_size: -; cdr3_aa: CASSPLDTISGNTIYF; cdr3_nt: TGTGCCAGCTCACCCCTAGACACGATCTCTGGAAACACCATATATTTT
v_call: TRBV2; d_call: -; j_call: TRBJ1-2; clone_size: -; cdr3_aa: CASTEADNVGYTF; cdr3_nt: TGTGCCAGCACAGAGGCGGACAATGTTGGCTACACCTTC
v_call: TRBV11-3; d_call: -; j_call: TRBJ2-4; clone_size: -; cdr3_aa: CASSSSRDEIQYF; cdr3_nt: TGTGCCAGCAGTTCCTCCCGGGACGAAATTCAGTACTTC
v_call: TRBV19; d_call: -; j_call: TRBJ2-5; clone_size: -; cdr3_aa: CASSMGRGGETQYF; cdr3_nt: TGTGCCAGTAGTATGGGGAGAGGGGGAGAGACCCAGTACTTC
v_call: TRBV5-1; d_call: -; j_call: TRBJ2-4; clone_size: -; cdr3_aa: CASSLGELAKNIQYF; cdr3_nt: TGCGCCAGCAGCTTAGGGGAATTAGCCAAAAACATTCAGTACTTC
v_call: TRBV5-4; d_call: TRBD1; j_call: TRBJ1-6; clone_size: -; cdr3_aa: CASRTTGGSYNSPLHF; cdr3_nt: TGTGCCAGCAGAACTACAGGGGGCTCCTATAATTCACCCCTCCACTTT
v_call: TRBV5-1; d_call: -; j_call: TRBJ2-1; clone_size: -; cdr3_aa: CASSLRQNEQFF; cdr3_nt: TGCGCCAGCAGCTTGCGTCAGAATGAGCAGTTCTTC
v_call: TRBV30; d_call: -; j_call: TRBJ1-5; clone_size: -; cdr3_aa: CAGTRTDPRWNQPQHF; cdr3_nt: TGTGCCGGGACACGAACCGACCCTCGGTGGAATCAGCCCCAGCATTTT
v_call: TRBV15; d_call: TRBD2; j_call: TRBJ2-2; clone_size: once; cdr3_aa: CATSRDHATSGFTGELFF; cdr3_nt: TGTGCCACCAGCAGAGATCACGCGACTAGCGGATTCACCGGGGAGCTGTTTTTT
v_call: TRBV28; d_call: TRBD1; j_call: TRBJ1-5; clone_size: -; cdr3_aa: CASSSTGGNQPQHF; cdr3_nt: TGTGCCAGCAGTTCGACAGGGGGCAATCAGCCCCAGCATTTT
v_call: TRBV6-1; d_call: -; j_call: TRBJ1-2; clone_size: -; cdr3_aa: CASSPRDTYPGYTF; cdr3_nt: TGTGCCAGCAGTCCCCGGGACACGTATCCTGGCTACACCTTC
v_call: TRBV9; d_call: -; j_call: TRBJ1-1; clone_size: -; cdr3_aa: CASSNPGGGEAFF; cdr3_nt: TGTGCCAGCAGCAACCCCGGCGGGGGTGAAGCTTTCTTT
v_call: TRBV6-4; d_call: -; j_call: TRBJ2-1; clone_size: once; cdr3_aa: CASSGGNEQFF; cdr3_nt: TGTGCCAGCAGTGGAGGAAATGAGCAGTTCTTC
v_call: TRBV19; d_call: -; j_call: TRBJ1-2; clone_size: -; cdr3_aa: CASSRDARYGYTF; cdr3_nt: TGTGCCAGTAGTAGGGACGCTCGCTATGGCTACACCTTC
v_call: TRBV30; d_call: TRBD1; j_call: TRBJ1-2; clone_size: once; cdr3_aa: CAWSVDRTYGYTF; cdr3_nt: TGTGCCTGGAGTGTGGACAGGACCTATGGCTACACCTTC
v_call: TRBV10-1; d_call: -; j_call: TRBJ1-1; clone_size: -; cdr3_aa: CASSASGIEAFF; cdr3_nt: TGCGCCAGCAGCGCGTCGGGGATTGAAGCTTTCTTT
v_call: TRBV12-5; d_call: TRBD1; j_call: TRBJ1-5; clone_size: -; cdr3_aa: CASGLTPSTGFTRSNQPQHF; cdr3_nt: TGTGCTAGTGGTTTGACCCCCTCGACAGGGTTCACGCGTAGCAATCAGCCCCAGCATTTT